The 12 T cell receptor beta chains below all came from one sample that was sequenced in a study of sequential checkpoint blockade in melanoma. The assay was immunoSEQ multiplex PCR, and TCRdb's table has in-frame clones only and misses some. The sample records 9,000 to 13,000 clones, 55% to 70% being singletons. Treatment specified: randomized to nivolumab then ipilimumab (arm A) or the reverse (arm B). Sequencing used CD8+ T cells sorted from blood (inferred from file names), obtained from a patient given nivolumab and ipilimumab in sequence. These receptors all come from a human donor with melanoma.

The chain couples TRBV5-1 to TRBJ2-7; 8 nucleotides match TRBD2. Germline V gives CDR1 SGHRS, CDR2 YFSETQ. This CDR3 comprises 14 residues. Unmatched junction bases numbered 6, after V lost 2 bases and J lost 5 bases. The CDR3 sequence is CASSFRGGLDEQYF. The CDR3 DNA sequence: TGCGCCAGCAGCTTTCGGGGGGGGCTGGACGAGCAGTACTTC.

This clone came up a few times. The chain carries TRBV19 and TRBJ1-2, with TRBD1 matching 8 bases. Germline values: CDR1 LNHDA, CDR2 SQIVND (reference sequence). V was pared by 3 bases and J by 14 bases, with 17 bases of the junction left unmatched. There are 15 residues in the CDR3. The CDR3 region has the DNA TGTGCCAGTAGTATCCCCTCCGAAAACAGGGGGAGGGTAACCTTC. Residues: CASSIPSENRGRVTF.

DNA of the CDR3: TGTGCCAGCACCCTTTACAATGAGCAGTTCTTC. Its translation is CASTLYNEQFF. The chain carries TRBV7-9 and TRBJ2-1, with D unresolved. Trimming removed 7 bases at V and 4 bases at J, with 5 bases between. Germline CDR1 reads SEHNR; CDR2 reads FQNEAQ (reference sequence). The CDR3 runs 11 residues.

This chain joins TRBV27 and TRBJ2-6, with D possibly being TRBD2 (5 bases). Trimming removed 6 bases from V and 0 bases from J, with 15 bases in between. The CDR3 has 17 residues. The germline V gene has CDR1 MNHEY and CDR2 SMNVEV (reference sequence). The CDR3 sequence: CASSRAVPLSGANVLTF. As DNA, the CDR3 is TGTGCCAGCAGCCGAGCGGTACCCCTCTCTGGGGCCAACGTCCTGACTTTC.

The chain couples TRBV6-5 to TRBJ2-5; 13 bases map to TRBD2. Losses at the gene ends were 9 bases for V and 4 bases for J; bases not matched to a gene: 8. Germline CDR1 reads MNHEY; CDR2 reads SVGAGI. CDR3 length: 15 amino acids. CDR3 coding DNA: TGTGCCAGTGGAGGACTAGCGGGAGCACTAGAGACCCAGTACTTC. The encoded protein is CASGGLAGALETQYF.

The chain carries TRBV4-1 and TRBJ2-7; TRBD2 matches at 7 bases. With V trimmed by 4 bases and J by 2 bases, 14 bases remained unmatched. The CDR3 runs to 17 residues. The germline CDR1 and CDR2 sequences are MGHRA and YSYEKL. CDR3 DNA: TGCGCCAGCAGCCTCCGGATGGCTAGCGGCCTCACCTACGAGCAGTACTTC. Amino acids: CASSLRMASGLTYEQYF.

The chain carries TRBV4-1 and TRBJ2-1, with unresolved D. The V gene lost 4 bases and the J gene lost 5 bases, with 9 bases spanning the gap. The germline V gene encodes CDR1 MGHRA and CDR2 YSYEKL. The CDR3 runs to 13 residues. The CDR3 nucleotides read TGCGCCAGCAGCCCCCGGCTAGACAATGAGCAGTTCTTC. Protein product: CASSPRLDNEQFF.

This chain connects TRBV4-1 to TRBJ2-1; 11 nucleotides line up with TRBD2. The CDR3 is 15 amino acids. J gave up 15 bases and V 1 base, and 11 bases lay outside the gene matches. CDR1 is MGHRA and CDR2 is YSYEKL in the germline V gene. DNA of the CDR3: TGCGCCAGCAGCCAAGTCACTAGCGGGGGCATCTCCTGGTTCTTC. It translates to CASSQVTSGGISWFF.

This chain links TRBV10-3 with TRBJ2-7; TRBD1 is a possible D gene (6 bases). The CDR3 length is 14 residues. Trimming pared 7 bases from V and 2 bases from J, leaving 15 bases between. Per germline, CDR1 ENHRY and CDR2 SYGVKD. This CDR3 is CAITKTGETYEQYF. The CDR3 DNA is TGTGCCATCACTAAGACAGGCGAAACCTACGAGCAGTACTTC.

DNA for the CDR3: TGCGCCAGCAGCTTAAATTTGGGACAGGGGTTCGAGCAGTACTTC. Amino acids: CASSLNLGQGFEQYF. V and J are TRBV5-1 and TRBJ2-5; 10 bases agree with TRBD1. The J call is uncertain, as TRBJ2-7 better fits the DNA end. CDR1 SGHRS and CDR2 YFSETQ come from the germline V gene. This CDR3 is built from 15 residues.

This rearrangement joins TRBV7-9 to TRBJ2-5; the match to TRBD1 covers 7 bases. This CDR3 spans 14 amino acids. Germline lookup yields CDR1 SEHNR and CDR2 FQNEAQ (reference sequence). Losses at the gene ends were 3 bases for V and 4 bases for J; bases not matched to a gene: 5. The CDR3 DNA sequence: TGTGCCAGCAGCTTTCGACAGGGTATAGAGACCCAGTACTTC. It yields the protein CASSFRQGIETQYF.

V and J are TRBV28 and TRBJ2-2, with a possible D match to TRBD1 (6 bases). Trimming removed 6 bases from V and 0 bases from J, with 14 bases in between. CDR3 length equals 16 residues. Germline values: CDR1 MDHEN, CDR2 SYDVKM. In nucleotides, the CDR3 is TGTGCCAGCAGGTACGACAGGCTCTCGAACACCGGGGAGCTGTTTTTT. Translation: CASRYDRLSNTGELFF.